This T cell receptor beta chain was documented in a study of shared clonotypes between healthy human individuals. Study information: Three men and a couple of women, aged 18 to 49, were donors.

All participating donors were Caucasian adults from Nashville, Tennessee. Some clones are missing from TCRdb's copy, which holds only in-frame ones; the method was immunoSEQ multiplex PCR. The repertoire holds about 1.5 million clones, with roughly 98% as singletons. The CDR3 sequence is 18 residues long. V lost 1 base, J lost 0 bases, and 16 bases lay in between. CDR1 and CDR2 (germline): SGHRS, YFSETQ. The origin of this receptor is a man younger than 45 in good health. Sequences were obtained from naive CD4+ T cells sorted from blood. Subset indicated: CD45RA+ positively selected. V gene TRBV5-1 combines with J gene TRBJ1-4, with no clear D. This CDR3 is CASSLLSSPTATNEKLFF. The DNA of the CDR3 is TGCGCCAGCAGCTTGCTGTCTAGTCCTACCGCAACTAATGAAAAACTGTTTTTT.